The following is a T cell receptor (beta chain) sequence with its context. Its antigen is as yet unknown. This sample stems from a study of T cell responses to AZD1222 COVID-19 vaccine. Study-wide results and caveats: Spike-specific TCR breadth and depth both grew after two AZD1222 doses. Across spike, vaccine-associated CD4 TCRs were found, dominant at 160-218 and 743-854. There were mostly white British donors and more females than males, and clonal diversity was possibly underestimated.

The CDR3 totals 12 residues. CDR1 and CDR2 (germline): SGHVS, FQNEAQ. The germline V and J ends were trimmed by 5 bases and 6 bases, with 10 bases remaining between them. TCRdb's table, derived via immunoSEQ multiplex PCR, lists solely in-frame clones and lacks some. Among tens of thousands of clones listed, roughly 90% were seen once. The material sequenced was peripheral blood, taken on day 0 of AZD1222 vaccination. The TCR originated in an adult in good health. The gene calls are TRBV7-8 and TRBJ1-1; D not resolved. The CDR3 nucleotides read TGTGCCAGCAGCCCCCGAGCTCCTGAAGCTTTCTTT. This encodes CASSPRAPEAFF.